This T cell receptor (beta chain) is from a study of shared clonotypes between healthy human individuals. Study-wide background: The cohort had two women and a few men, ages 18 to 49. The plates for each donor numbered three CD4 naive, three CD4 memory, two CD8 naive and one CD8 memory.

Here immunoSEQ multiplex PCR was the method, and the copy in TCRdb shows in-frame clones only, minus some. Here the sample spans 700,000 to 950,000 clones, roughly 96% being singletons. Naive CD8 populations comprised CD45RO-negative cells positively selected for CCR7, excluding terminally differentiated effector memory CD45RA+ cells. As for this clone: Its antigen is not known.

Findings and limits, study-wide: At large depth, rarefaction still showed sorted-subset sequencing to be incomplete. Estimated richness values were generally larger in naive subsets than in memory subsets.

Trimming pared 3 bases from V and 3 bases from J, leaving 9 bases between. This CDR3 is 13 amino acids long. Per germline, CDR1 PRHDT and CDR2 FYEKMQ (reference sequence). The chain joins TRBV13 to TRBJ2-7, with a possible D match to TRBD1 (5 bases). The sequenced sample was naive CD8+ T cells sorted from blood. This TCR was recovered from a man younger than 45 in good health. CDR3 region: CASSFKGHYEQYF. CDR3 in DNA: TGTGCCAGCAGCTTCAAGGGGCACTACGAGCAGTACTTC.